A selection of T cell receptor beta chains follows, all from one sample in a study of Ad26.COV2.S vaccination and SARS-CoV-2 variants. The table came from immunoSEQ multiplex PCR; TCRdb's copy has only in-frame clones and leaves some out. The sample carries about half a million clones, about 89% recorded once. This specimen was peripheral blood, taken in a trial of Ad26.COV2.S vaccine versus placebo. These receptors were taken from a person between 18 and 65 years old who received the Ad26.COV2.S COVID-19 vaccine or a placebo. Both conserved end residues are part of each CDR3. Each record gives: D gene, J gene, clone size, V gene, CDR3 DNA, CDR3 protein. A D gene is named only where the DNA matches it firmly. The size of a clone is reported for some rows only, either as once, few or many, or as a class for expanded clones.

>.|TRBJ1-2|.|TRBV10-3
TGTGCCATCAGTTTCGGGACGGAAAACTATGGCTACACCTTC
CAISFGTENYGYTF
>TRBD1|TRBJ2-1|once|TRBV29-1
TGCAGCGCAAACGATCCGGGACAGTCATCCTACAATGAGCAGTTCTTC
CSANDPGQSSYNEQFF
>.|TRBJ2-5|.|TRBV4-1
TGCGCCAGCAGCCAAGATCACGGTATCCAAGAGACCCAGTACTTC
CASSQDHGIQETQYF
>TRBD2|TRBJ2-1|.|TRBV3-1/TRBV3-2
TGTGCCAGCAGCTATACTAGCGGGATGGGGGGAGGACAGTTCTTC
CASSYTSGMGGGQFF
>.|TRBJ1-4|.|TRBV30
TGTGCCTGGAGGGCACACCCAGGGCTGTGGAGTGAAAAACTGTTTTTT
CAWRAHPGLWSEKLFF
>.|TRBJ1-5|once|TRBV7-8
TGTGCCAGCAGCTTAGCGCTGTCGGGACGGAGGACGGAGCCCCAGCATTTT
CASSLALSGRRTEPQHF
>.|TRBJ1-2|.|TRBV7-3
TGTGCCAGCAGCTTAAATGCAGGCTATGGCTACACCTTC
CASSLNAGYGYTF
>.|TRBJ2-2|.|TRBV19
TGTGCCAGTAGTATAGTATGGAGGGCCACCGGGGAGCTGTTTTTT
CASSIVWRATGELFF
>TRBD1|TRBJ1-1|once|TRBV7-9
TGTGCCAGCAGCGGGTGGGACAGGATGAACACTGAAGCTTTCTTT
CASSGWDRMNTEAFF
>.|TRBJ2-3|.|TRBV27
TGTGCCAGCAGTCCGGGGGTGGCAGATACGCAGTATTTT
CASSPGVADTQYF
>.|TRBJ2-1|.|TRBV7-9
TGTGCCAGCAGCTTATCCGGCCTCGGGCCCTACAATGAGCAGTTCTTC
CASSLSGLGPYNEQFF
>.|TRBJ2-7|.|TRBV28
TGTGCCAGCAGTTCACCATACACCCGACACTCTAATGAGCAGTACTTC
CASSSPYTRHSNEQYF
>TRBD2|TRBJ2-7|.|TRBV7-9
TGTGCCAGCAGCGCGGGACTAGCGGGGGGATACGAGCAGTACTTC
CASSAGLAGGYEQYF
>.|TRBJ2-1|.|TRBV11-2
TGTGCCAGCAGCTTAGATTCCTGGGGTATCCCTAAAGAGACGAGCAGGCAGTTCTTC
CASSLDSWGIPKETSRQFF
>.|TRBJ1-5|.|TRBV6-5
TGTGCCAGCGGAGGGCCAGGGCCCCAGCATTTT
CASGGPGPQHF
>.|TRBJ2-1|.|TRBV12-3/TRBV12-4
TGTGCCAGCAGTTTAAGACTACTCTACGAGCAGTTCTTC
CASSLRLLYEQFF
>TRBD1|TRBJ1-1|.|TRBV7-9
TGTGCCAGCAGCGAGACAGGGGGTGGGTACACTGAAGCTTTCTTT
CASSETGGGYTEAFF
>TRBD1|TRBJ1-4|.|TRBV7-9
TGTGCCAGCAGCACTAAGGGAGGGGGCACTGTGGATGAAAAACTGTTTTTT
CASSTKGGGTVDEKLFF
>.|TRBJ2-7|.|TRBV11-2
TGTGCCAGCAGCCCGGATCGCGAGCAGTACTTC
CASSPDREQYF
>.|TRBJ2-2|.|TRBV6-5
TGTGCCAGCAGCTACAGGGATAACACCGGGGAGCTGTTTTTT
CASSYRDNTGELFF
>.|TRBJ2-7|.|TRBV5-1
TGCGCCAGCAGCGAATCCACAGGGAGTCCGGGCGAGCAGTACTTC
CASSESTGSPGEQYF
>TRBD2|TRBJ2-1|.|TRBV24-1
TGTGCCACCAGTGACCCGGGACTAGCGGGAGCCCATGAGCAGTTCTTC
CATSDPGLAGAHEQFF
>.|TRBJ1-3|.|TRBV5-6
TGTGCCAGCAGCTTGCCGGGACAAGTCTCTGGAAACACCATATATTTT
CASSLPGQVSGNTIYF
>TRBD1|TRBJ2-6|.|TRBV19
TGTGCCAGTAGTCGGAGACAGGGGTCTTTCTCTGGGGCCAACGTCCTGACTTTC
CASSRRQGSFSGANVLTF
>.|TRBJ1-2|.|TRBV11-2
TGTGCCAGCAGCTTCCCCTCGGGGCACGACCCTAACTATGGCTACACCTTC
CASSFPSGHDPNYGYTF
>TRBD1|TRBJ2-7|.|TRBV27
TGTGCCAGCAGGCCGGGACAGGGGGCGGGCGAGCAGTACTTC
CASRPGQGAGEQYF
>.|TRBJ2-1|.|TRBV27
TGTGCCAGCAGTTTTGTGGGGGCGTGGGGCAATGAGCAGTTCTTC
CASSFVGAWGNEQFF